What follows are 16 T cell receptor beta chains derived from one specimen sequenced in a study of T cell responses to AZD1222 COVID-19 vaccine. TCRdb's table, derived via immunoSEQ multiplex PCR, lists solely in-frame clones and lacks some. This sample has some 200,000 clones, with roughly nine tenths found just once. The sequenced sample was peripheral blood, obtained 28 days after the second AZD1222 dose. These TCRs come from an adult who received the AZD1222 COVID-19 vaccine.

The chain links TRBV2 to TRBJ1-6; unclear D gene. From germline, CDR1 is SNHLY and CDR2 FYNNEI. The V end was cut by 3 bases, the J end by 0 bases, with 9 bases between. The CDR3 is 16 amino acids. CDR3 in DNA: TGTGCCAGCAGTGACCGGAGGAGCTCCTATAATTCACCCCTCCACTTT. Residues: CASSDRRSSYNSPLHF.

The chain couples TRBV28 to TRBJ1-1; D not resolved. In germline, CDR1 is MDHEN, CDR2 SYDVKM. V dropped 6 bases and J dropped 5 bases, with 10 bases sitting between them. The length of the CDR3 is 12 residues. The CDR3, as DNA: TGTGCCAGCAGCCCTAGAGGGACTGAAGCTTTCTTT. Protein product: CASSPRGTEAFF.

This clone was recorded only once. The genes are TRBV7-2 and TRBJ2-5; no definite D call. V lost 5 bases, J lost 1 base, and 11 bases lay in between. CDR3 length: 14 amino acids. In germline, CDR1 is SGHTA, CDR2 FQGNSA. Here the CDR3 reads CASSPVQLQETQYF. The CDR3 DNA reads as TGTGCCAGCAGCCCCGTCCAGCTCCAAGAGACCCAGTACTTC.

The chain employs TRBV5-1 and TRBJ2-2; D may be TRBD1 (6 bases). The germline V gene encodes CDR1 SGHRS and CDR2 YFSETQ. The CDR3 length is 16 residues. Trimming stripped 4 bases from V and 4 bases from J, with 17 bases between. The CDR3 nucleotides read TGCGCCAGCAGCCCGATTCCCGGGACAAGCACCGGGGAGCTGTTTTTT. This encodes CASSPIPGTSTGELFF.

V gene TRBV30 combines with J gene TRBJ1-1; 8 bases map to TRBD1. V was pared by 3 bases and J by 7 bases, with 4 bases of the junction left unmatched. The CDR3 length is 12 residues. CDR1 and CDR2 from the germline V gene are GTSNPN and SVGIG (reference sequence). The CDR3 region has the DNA TGTGCCTGGAGAAGGACAGGGAGTGAAGCTTTCTTT. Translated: CAWRRTGSEAFF.

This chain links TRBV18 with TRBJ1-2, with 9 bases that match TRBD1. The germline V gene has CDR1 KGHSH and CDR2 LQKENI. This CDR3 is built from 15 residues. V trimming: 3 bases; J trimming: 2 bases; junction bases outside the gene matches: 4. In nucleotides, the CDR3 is TGTGCCAGCTCACCGTCTGGGACAGGGAACTATGGCTACACCTTC. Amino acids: CASSPSGTGNYGYTF.

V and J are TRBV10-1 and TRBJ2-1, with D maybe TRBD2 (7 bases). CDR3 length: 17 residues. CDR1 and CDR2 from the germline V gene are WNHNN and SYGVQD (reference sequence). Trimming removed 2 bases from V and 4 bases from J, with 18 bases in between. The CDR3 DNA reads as TGCGCCAGCAGTGAGCCGGAGATCGGGGGGCAATACAATGAGCAGTTCTTC. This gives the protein CASSEPEIGGQYNEQFF.

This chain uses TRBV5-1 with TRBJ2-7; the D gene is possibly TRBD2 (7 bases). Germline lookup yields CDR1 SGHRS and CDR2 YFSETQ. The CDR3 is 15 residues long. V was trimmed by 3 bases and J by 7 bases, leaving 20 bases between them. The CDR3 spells CASSSLGLGQKEQYF. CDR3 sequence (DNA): TGCGCCAGCAGCTCCCTTGGACTAGGACAGAAAGAGCAGTACTTC.

The CDR3 DNA is TGTGCCAGCAGTTATAATGGGGGGAATGAGCAGTTCTTC. It is translated as CASSYNGGNEQFF. The chain couples TRBV27 to TRBJ2-1; D is perhaps TRBD2 (6 bases). Germline loops: CDR1 MNHEY, CDR2 SMNVEV (reference sequence). Trimming removed 4 bases from V and 7 bases from J, with 11 bases in between. CDR3 size: 13 residues.

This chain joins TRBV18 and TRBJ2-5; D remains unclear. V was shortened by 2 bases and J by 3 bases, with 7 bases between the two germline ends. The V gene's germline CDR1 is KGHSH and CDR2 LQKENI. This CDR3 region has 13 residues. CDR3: CASSPGRKETQYF. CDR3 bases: TGTGCCAGCTCACCAGGGCGAAAAGAGACCCAGTACTTC. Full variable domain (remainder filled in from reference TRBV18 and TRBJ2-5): NAGVMQNPRHLVRRRGQEARLRCSPMKGHSHVYWYRQLPEEGLKFMVYLQKENIIDESGMPKERFSAEFPKEGPSILRIQQVVRGDSAAYFCASSPGRKETQYFGPGTRLLVL.

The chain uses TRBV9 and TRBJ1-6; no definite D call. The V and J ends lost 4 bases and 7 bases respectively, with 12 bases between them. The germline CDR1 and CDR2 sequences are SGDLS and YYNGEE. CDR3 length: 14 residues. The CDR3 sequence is CASSPMAGNSPLHF. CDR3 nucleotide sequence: TGTGCCAGCAGCCCCATGGCTGGAAATTCACCCCTCCACTTT.

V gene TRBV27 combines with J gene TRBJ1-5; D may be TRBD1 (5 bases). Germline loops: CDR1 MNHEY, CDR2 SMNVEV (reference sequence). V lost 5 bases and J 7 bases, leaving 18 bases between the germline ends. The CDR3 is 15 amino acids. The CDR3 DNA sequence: TGTGCCAGCAGTCCCCTTGGGGGGTACCGGCAGCCCCAGCATTTT. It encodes CASSPLGGYRQPQHF.

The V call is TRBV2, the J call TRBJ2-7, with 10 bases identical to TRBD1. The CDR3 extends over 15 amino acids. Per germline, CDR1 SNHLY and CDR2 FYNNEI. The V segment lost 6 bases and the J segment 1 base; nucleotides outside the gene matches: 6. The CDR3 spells CASRAGQGVSYEQYF. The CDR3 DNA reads TGTGCCAGCAGGGCCGGACAGGGGGTATCCTACGAGCAGTACTTC.

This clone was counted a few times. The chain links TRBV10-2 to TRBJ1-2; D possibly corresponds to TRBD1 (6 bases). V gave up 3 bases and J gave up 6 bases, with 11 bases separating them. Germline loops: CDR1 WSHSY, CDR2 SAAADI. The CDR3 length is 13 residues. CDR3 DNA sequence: TGCGCCAGCAGTGATAGGACAGTAAATGGCTACACCTTC. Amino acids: CASSDRTVNGYTF.

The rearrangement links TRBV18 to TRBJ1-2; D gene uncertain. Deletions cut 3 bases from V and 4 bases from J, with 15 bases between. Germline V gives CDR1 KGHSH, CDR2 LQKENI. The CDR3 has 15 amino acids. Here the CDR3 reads CASSPGQASIYGYTF. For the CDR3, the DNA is TGTGCCAGCTCACCCGGGCAGGCGTCAATCTATGGCTACACCTTC.

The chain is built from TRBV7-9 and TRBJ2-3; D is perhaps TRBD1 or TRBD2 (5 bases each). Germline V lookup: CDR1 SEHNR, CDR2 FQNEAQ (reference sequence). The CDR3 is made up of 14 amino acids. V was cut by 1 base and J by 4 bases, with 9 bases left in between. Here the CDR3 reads CASSLGGSSDTQYF. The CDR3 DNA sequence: TGTGCCAGCAGCTTAGGGGGGAGCTCAGATACGCAGTATTTT.